The rows below give T cell receptor beta chains drawn from one sample of a study of spatial heterogeneity in lung cancer. TCRdb reprocessed the 5' RACE reads with MiXCR, giving one entry per CDR3 protein. The sample comprises 2,500 to 3,500 distinct CDR3 sequences, 5.5% to 7% of which are singletons, and around 17% rests with the top ten. This sample comprised normal lung tissue next to the tumor, obtained at surgery. These receptors originate from a male donor with early-stage non-small cell lung cancer. CDR3s include the opening cysteine and the closing phenylalanine or tryptophan. The D gene is left open where the match is weak. Expanded clones are given a class, and other clones once, few, many or no size at all.

D: NA
V: TRBV28
size: many
J: TRBJ1-2
CDR3: CASSFFVGGLNYGYTF
DNA: TGTGCCAGCAGTTTCTTCGTCGGGGGACTTAACTATGGCTACACCTTC

D: TRBD1
V: TRBV19
size: medium-sized
J: TRBJ1-2
CDR3: CASSTGQTNYGYTF
DNA: TGTGCCAGTAGTACGGGACAGACTAACTATGGCTACACCTTC

D: NA
V: TRBV20-1
size: many
J: TRBJ1-1
CDR3: CSSERGNTEAFF
DNA: TGCAGTTCGGAAAGGGGAAACACTGAAGCTTTCTTT

D: TRBD1
V: TRBV6-5
size: medium-sized
J: TRBJ2-3
CDR3: CASRTGQGAFTDTQYF
DNA: TGTGCCAGCAGAACGGGACAGGGGGCTTTTACAGATACGCAGTATTTT

D: NA
V: TRBV29-1
size: many
J: TRBJ1-4
CDR3: CSVLSDRSNEKLFF
DNA: TGCAGCGTACTCTCCGACAGATCTAATGAAAAACTGTTTTTT

D: TRBD1
V: TRBV12-3/TRBV12-4
size: NA
J: TRBJ1-1
CDR3: CASRSTGGAFF
DNA: TGTGCCAGCAGATCCACAGGGGGGGCTTTCTTT

D: NA
V: TRBV28
size: many
J: TRBJ2-4
CDR3: CASSAGQAKNIQYF
DNA: TGTGCCAGCAGTGCCGGACAGGCCAAAAACATTCAGTACTTC

D: NA
V: TRBV12-3/TRBV12-4
size: few
J: TRBJ2-7
CDR3: CASSLAARAEQYF
DNA: TGTGCCAGCAGCCTGGCGGCTAGAGCCGAGCAGTACTTC

D: NA
V: TRBV5-6
size: medium-sized
J: TRBJ1-5
CDR3: CASSLRRARGNQPQHF
DNA: TGTGCCAGCAGCCTTCGGCGGGCAAGAGGGAATCAGCCCCAGCATTTT

D: TRBD2
V: TRBV20-1
size: many
J: TRBJ2-3
CDR3: CSELYIGLAGADTQYF
DNA: TGCAGTGAGCTCTACATTGGACTAGCGGGAGCAGATACGCAGTATTTT

D: NA
V: TRBV9
size: medium-sized
J: TRBJ2-5
CDR3: CASSVSSVGGETQYF
DNA: TGTGCCAGCAGCGTGTCTAGCGTAGGGGGAGAGACCCAGTACTTC

D: TRBD2
V: TRBV13
size: NA
J: TRBJ2-1
CDR3: CASSGLAGGKEQFF
DNA: TGTGCCAGCAGTGGACTAGCGGGAGGGAAGGAGCAGTTCTTC

D: TRBD2
V: TRBV29-1
size: medium-sized
J: TRBJ2-5
CDR3: CSVEDPLAGGQTQYF
DNA: TGCAGCGTTGAAGACCCTCTAGCGGGGGGGCAGACCCAGTACTTC

D: TRBD1
V: TRBV29-1
size: many
J: TRBJ2-1
CDR3: CSVERRDRAYNEQFF
DNA: TGCAGCGTTGAACGCCGGGACAGGGCGTACAATGAGCAGTTCTTC

D: NA
V: TRBV5-1
size: medium-sized
J: TRBJ2-1
CDR3: CASVVENEQFF
DNA: TGCGCCAGCGTTGTGGAAAATGAGCAGTTCTTC

D: TRBD1
V: TRBV20-1
size: NA
J: TRBJ2-5
CDR3: CSAPGQKETQYF
DNA: TGCAGTGCTCCGGGACAGAAGGAGACCCAGTACTTC

D: TRBD1
V: TRBV5-1
size: medium-sized
J: TRBJ2-4
CDR3: CASSETTGSGGNIQYF
DNA: TGCGCCAGCAGCGAGACGACAGGGTCCGGCGGGAACATTCAGTACTTC

D: NA
V: TRBV9
size: many
J: TRBJ1-5
CDR3: CASSVGTANQPQHF
DNA: TGTGCCAGCAGCGTTGGTACAGCGAATCAGCCCCAGCATTTT

D: TRBD1
V: TRBV12-3/TRBV12-4
size: many
J: TRBJ2-2
CDR3: CASSRDRNTGELFF
DNA: TGTGCCAGCAGCCGGGACAGAAACACCGGGGAGCTGTTTTTT

D: TRBD1
V: TRBV6-1
size: many
J: TRBJ1-5
CDR3: CASSGQGFSDQPQHF
DNA: TGTGCCAGCAGTGGACAGGGTTTTAGCGATCAGCCCCAGCATTTT

D: NA
V: TRBV3-1
size: NA
J: TRBJ2-5
CDR3: CASSQGYSVIQETQYF
DNA: TGTGCCAGCAGCCAAGGTTATAGCGTTATACAAGAGACCCAGTACTTC

D: TRBD1
V: TRBV7-2
size: many
J: TRBJ2-5
CDR3: CASSPRDRGRQETQYF
DNA: TGTGCCAGCAGCCCCCGGGACAGGGGGCGTCAAGAGACCCAGTACTTC

D: NA
V: TRBV25-1
size: many
J: TRBJ2-3
CDR3: CASSAGSSTDTQYF
DNA: TGTGCCAGCAGTGCCGGGAGCAGCACAGATACGCAGTATTTT

D: NA
V: TRBV20-1
size: many
J: TRBJ1-1
CDR3: CSAYQQGRDTEAFF
DNA: TGCAGTGCTTACCAACAGGGCCGGGACACTGAAGCTTTCTTT

D: NA
V: TRBV9
size: large
J: TRBJ2-3
CDR3: CASSVSGSTDTQYF
DNA: TGTGCCAGCAGCGTATCGGGGAGCACAGATACGCAGTATTTT

D: NA
V: TRBV7-3
size: medium-sized
J: TRBJ2-1
CDR3: CASSPNWGASKGEQFF
DNA: TGTGCCAGCAGCCCGAACTGGGGGGCCAGTAAGGGTGAGCAGTTCTTC

D: TRBD1
V: TRBV11-2
size: medium-sized
J: TRBJ2-7
CDR3: CASSSTGGYEQYF
DNA: TGTGCCAGCAGCTCGACAGGGGGTTACGAGCAGTACTTC

D: NA
V: TRBV7-3
size: NA
J: TRBJ1-1
CDR3: CASSQGMNTEAFF
DNA: TGTGCCAGCAGCCAGGGGATGAACACTGAAGCTTTCTTT

D: NA
V: TRBV12-3/TRBV12-4
size: medium-sized
J: TRBJ2-6
CDR3: CASSLLGTGANVLTF
DNA: TGTGCCAGCAGTTTACTGGGTACTGGGGCCAACGTCCTGACTTTC

D: NA
V: TRBV7-9
size: medium-sized
J: TRBJ2-3
CDR3: CASSSTGTPLDTQYF
DNA: TGTGCCAGCAGCTCCACCGGGACACCTTTGGATACGCAGTATTTT

D: NA
V: TRBV5-6
size: few
J: TRBJ1-1
CDR3: CASSPDSWGTEAFF
DNA: TGTGCCAGCAGCCCGGACTCTTGGGGCACTGAAGCTTTCTTT

D: NA
V: TRBV5-1
size: many
J: TRBJ2-5
CDR3: CASSPDTYQETQYF
DNA: TGCGCCAGCAGCCCTGACACATATCAAGAGACCCAGTACTTC

D: NA
V: TRBV2
size: medium-sized
J: TRBJ2-3
CDR3: CASNELADTQYF
DNA: TGTGCCAGCAACGAATTGGCAGATACGCAGTATTTT

D: NA
V: TRBV20-1
size: many
J: TRBJ1-1
CDR3: CSAAAGWDTEAFF
DNA: TGCAGTGCGGCGGCAGGGTGGGACACTGAAGCTTTCTTT

D: TRBD1
V: TRBV27
size: medium-sized
J: TRBJ1-1
CDR3: CASSNQGAGYTEAFF
DNA: TGTGCCAGCAGCAACCAGGGGGCTGGGTACACTGAAGCTTTCTTT

D: NA
V: TRBV18
size: many
J: TRBJ2-3
CDR3: CASSPPLAGIDTQYF
DNA: TGTGCCAGCTCACCTCCTCTCGCGGGGATAGATACGCAGTATTTT

D: NA
V: TRBV21-1
size: many
J: TRBJ1-5
CDR3: CARATGSNQPQHF
DNA: TGTGCCAGGGCGACAGGAAGCAATCAGCCCCAGCATTTT

D: NA
V: TRBV28
size: medium-sized
J: TRBJ2-1
CDR3: CASSFVGAVYNEQFF
DNA: TGTGCCAGCAGTTTTGTGGGAGCGGTGTACAATGAGCAGTTCTTC

D: TRBD2
V: TRBV15
size: many
J: TRBJ2-7
CDR3: CATSIGLAGSYEQYF
DNA: TGTGCCACCAGTATTGGACTAGCGGGGTCCTACGAGCAGTACTTC